Many counts were recorded for the clone carrying this T cell receptor (beta chain). Its specificity is not known. A universal primer site and UMIs were added as TCR cDNA was made by 5'RACE template switching. TCRdb called the 5' RACE reads again in MiXCR, with one record for every CDR3 protein. The repertoire consists of 150,000 to 200,000 distinct CDR3 sequences, with around 9% occurring once and the leading ten covering about a third. The entry originates in a study of T cells after yellow fever vaccination. The V gene lost 1 base and the J gene lost 3 bases, with 9 bases spanning the gap. Germline CDR1 reads SGHVS; CDR2 reads FQNEAQ. The CDR3 loop spans 15 amino acids. Whole-study results and caveats: Abundant clonotypes from the bulk population could have been carried over as contaminants into FACS-sorted repertoires. Peak timing came faster in the weaker secondary response, day 5 versus 15.

This material consisted of CD8+ T cells sorted from PBMCs, taken 45 days after the yellow fever booster vaccination. The source of this sequence is a man aged 18 to 30 who received the YFV17D yellow fever vaccine. The chain is built from TRBV7-8 and TRBJ1-4; D unclear. Here the CDR3 reads CASSLDRMANEKLFF. The CDR3 DNA is TGTGCCAGCAGCTTAGACCGGATGGCTAATGAAAAACTGTTTTTT.